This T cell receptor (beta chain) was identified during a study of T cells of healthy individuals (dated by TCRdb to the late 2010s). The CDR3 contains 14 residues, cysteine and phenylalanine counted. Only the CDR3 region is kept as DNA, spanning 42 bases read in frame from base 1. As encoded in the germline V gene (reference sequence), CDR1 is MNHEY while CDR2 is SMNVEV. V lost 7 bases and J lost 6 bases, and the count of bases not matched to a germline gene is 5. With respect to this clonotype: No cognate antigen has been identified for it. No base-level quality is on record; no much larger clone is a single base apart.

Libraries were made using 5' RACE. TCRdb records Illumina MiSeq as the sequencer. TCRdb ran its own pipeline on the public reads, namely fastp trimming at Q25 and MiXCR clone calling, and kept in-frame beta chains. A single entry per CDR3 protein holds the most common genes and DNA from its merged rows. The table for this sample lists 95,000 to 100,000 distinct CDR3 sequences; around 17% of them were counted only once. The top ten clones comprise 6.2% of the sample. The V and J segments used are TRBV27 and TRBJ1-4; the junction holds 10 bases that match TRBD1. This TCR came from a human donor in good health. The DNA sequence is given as TGTGCCAGCACCTGGACAGGGGGAGATGAAAAACTGTTTTTT. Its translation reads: CASTWTGGDEKLFF.